These 31 T cell receptor beta chains originate from one sample sequenced in a study of long-term antiretroviral therapy in people with HIV. It was version v3.0 of the immunoSEQ assay that was run at survey level. Sequencing was performed with immunoSEQ multiplex PCR; in TCRdb, only in-frame clones are kept and a portion is missing. The table shows tens of thousands of clones, with 90% to 95% occurring only once. Here the sequenced sample was unsorted PBMCs, taken 3.7 years after starting antiretroviral therapy. Receptor source: a woman between 50 and 59 years old with HIV.

V and J are TRBV6-6 and TRBJ1-2; the D is unclear. This CDR3 spans 15 amino acids. Germline lookup yields CDR1 MNHNY and CDR2 SVGAGI (reference sequence). Trimming cost V 2 bases and J 4 bases, with 14 bases left between them. Here the CDR3 reads CASSYGRSGFYGYTF. The CDR3 DNA reads as TGTGCCAGCAGTTACGGTCGCAGTGGGTTCTATGGCTACACCTTC.

The chain carries TRBV5-1 and TRBJ1-1, with D possibly TRBD1 on 5 matching bases. V shed 5 bases and J shed 3 bases, with 11 bases lying between them. Germline V gene sequence: CDR1 SGHRS, CDR2 YFSETQ. The CDR3 has 13 amino acids. The CDR3 reads CASRSGPDTEAFF. CDR3 in DNA: TGCGCCAGCAGATCGGGACCGGACACTGAAGCTTTCTTT.

The rearrangement links TRBV5-1 to TRBJ2-7; D might be TRBD1 (6 bases). The CDR3 runs to 15 residues. Germline CDR1 and CDR2: SGHRS and YFSETQ. Trimming shortened V by 0 bases and J by 2 bases, and 12 bases separated the two germline ends. CDR3 protein: CASSLGGTPTYEQYF. DNA of the CDR3: TGCGCCAGCAGCTTGGGTGGGACACCTACCTACGAGCAGTACTTC. The variable domain in full, with the rest retrieved from reference TRBV5-1 and TRBJ2-7, is KAGVTQTPRYLIKTRGQQVTLSCSPISGHRSVSWYQQTPGQGLQFLFEYFSETQRNKGNFPGRFSGRQFSNSRSEMNVSTLELGDSALYLCASSLGGTPTYEQYFGPGTRLTVT.

The chain combines TRBV2 with TRBJ2-3; 9 nucleotides match TRBD2. There are 16 residues in the CDR3. The V and J ends lost 4 bases and 8 bases, in that order; junction bases with no gene match: 13. Germline V gives CDR1 SNHLY, CDR2 FYNNEI. The CDR3 sequence: CASSVRLAVGLGTQYF. DNA of the CDR3: TGTGCCAGCAGTGTGCGACTAGCGGTCGGGCTAGGTACGCAGTATTTT. Full variable domain (remainder filled in from reference TRBV2 and TRBJ2-3): EPEVTQTPSHQVTQMGQEVILRCVPISNHLYFYWYRQILGQKVEFLVSFYNNEISEKSEIFDDQFSVERPDGSNFTLKIRSTKLEDSAMYFCASSVRLAVGLGTQYFGPGTRLTVL.

This clone was counted a few times. The genes are TRBV25-1 and TRBJ1-1, with 7 bases matching TRBD1. The CDR3 is 11 residues long. J gave up 5 bases and V 7 bases, and 1 base lay outside the gene matches. Germline-derived CDR1 and CDR2 are MGHDK and SYGVNS. DNA of the CDR3: TGTGCCAGCAACAGGGGTACTGAAGCTTTCTTT. It specifies CASNRGTEAFF.

On this clone: At one boundary the junction diverges from the germline segment, which might be a read error. The CDR3 sequence is CASSLVAPSWSGVHQETQYF. CDR3 sequence (DNA): TGTGCTAGCAGCTTAGTAGCCCCTAGTTGGAGCGGGGTACACCAAGAGACCCAGTACTTC. The chain recombines TRBV7-7 with TRBJ2-5, with TRBD2 matching over 7 bases. The CDR3 loop spans 20 amino acids. Germline CDR1 reads SSHAT; CDR2 reads FNYEAQ (reference sequence).

The rearrangement uses TRBV9 and TRBJ1-3; D not resolved. The germline V and J ends were trimmed by 0 bases and 2 bases, with 9 bases remaining between them. The CDR3 length is 15 residues. Germline CDR1 is SGDLS and CDR2 is YYNGEE. The CDR3 loop reads CASSVDFGAGNTIYF. CDR3 bases: TGTGCCAGCAGCGTAGATTTTGGGGCTGGAAACACCATATATTTT.

The chain carries TRBV4-1 and TRBJ2-7, with TRBD1 matching 9 bases. Germline-derived CDR1 and CDR2 are MGHRA and YSYEKL. Unmatched junction bases numbered 9, after V lost 2 bases and J lost 4 bases. This CDR3 has 16 amino acids. The CDR3 region has the DNA TGCGCCAGCAGCCAAAGACCGGGACAGGGTTCATACGAGCAGTACTTC. Amino acids: CASSQRPGQGSYEQYF.

The CDR3 reads CASSPTGITEAFF. In DNA, the CDR3 is TGTGCCAGCAGTCCGACAGGGATCACTGAAGCTTTCTTT. The rearrangement links TRBV6-5 to TRBJ1-1; the match to TRBD1 covers 7 bases. Trimming at V came to 5 bases and at J to 4 bases, leaving 4 bases not matched to a gene. The CDR3 totals 13 residues. CDR1 and CDR2 from the germline V gene are MNHEY and SVGAGI.

The chain couples TRBV29-1 to TRBJ1-2; 7 bases are a match to TRBD1. Germline loops: CDR1 SQVTM, CDR2 ANQGSEA. With V trimmed by 8 bases and J by 4 bases, 7 bases remained unmatched. The CDR3 consists of 12 residues. CDR3 protein: CSFSTGIYGYTF. The DNA of the CDR3 is TGCAGCTTCTCGACAGGGATCTATGGCTACACCTTC.

The chain couples TRBV21-1 to TRBJ2-3; no DNA check was done on the table's D call, TRBD1. TRBV21-1 is listed as a pseudogene. This CDR3 spans 17 amino acids. The CDR3 spells CASSKEGASPDTDTQYF. For the CDR3, the DNA is TGTGCCAGCAGCAAAGAAGGGGCCTCCCCTGACACAGATACGCAGTATTTT.

J is TRBJ2-7 and V is TRBV27; 11 nucleotides line up with TRBD1. This CDR3 has 14 residues. J gave up 3 bases and V 6 bases, and 4 bases lay outside the gene matches. Germline V gene lookup returns CDR1 MNHEY and CDR2 SMNVEV (reference sequence). The CDR3 sequence is CASRPGTGGYEQYF. CDR3 DNA: TGTGCCAGCAGACCGGGGACAGGGGGCTACGAGCAGTACTTC.

This clone was observed once. This chain uses TRBV5-1 with TRBJ1-5; the D is unclear. The germline V gene has CDR1 SGHRS and CDR2 YFSETQ. The CDR3 consists of 14 residues. V lost 0 bases, J lost 2 bases, and 6 bases lay in between. The CDR3 here is CASSLDGGNQPQHF. DNA of the CDR3: TGCGCCAGCAGCTTGGACGGGGGCAATCAGCCCCAGCATTTT. Full variable domain (rest looked up from reference TRBV5-1 and TRBJ1-5): KAGVTQTPRYLIKTRGQQVTLSCSPISGHRSVSWYQQTPGQGLQFLFEYFSETQRNKGNFPGRFSGRQFSNSRSEMNVSTLELGDSALYLCASSLDGGNQPQHFGDGTRLSIL.

This rearrangement joins TRBV18 to TRBJ1-5; the D is unclear. Trimming shortened V by 2 bases and J by 0 bases, and 8 bases separated the two germline ends. The CDR3 has 15 amino acids. Germline V CDR1 and CDR2: KGHSH, LQKENI. The CDR3 spells CASSPGPYSNQPQHF. As DNA, the CDR3 is TGTGCCAGCTCACCAGGGCCGTATAGCAATCAGCCCCAGCATTTT.

This chain uses TRBV18 with TRBJ1-4, with unresolved D. V lost 6 bases and J lost 8, with 10 bases in between. This CDR3 comprises 12 residues. CDR1 is KGHSH and CDR2 is LQKENI in the germline V gene. The CDR3: CASSLKEEKLFF. The CDR3 DNA is TGTGCCAGCTCCCTAAAGGAGGAAAAACTGTTTTTT.

The V and J genes are TRBV10-3 and TRBJ1-1, with 7 bases that match TRBD1. Germline lookup yields CDR1 ENHRY and CDR2 SYGVKD. This CDR3 spans 13 amino acids. The junction had 7 bases not matched to a gene; V was cut back by 7 bases and J by 5 bases. Here the CDR3 reads CAINPGQTTEAFF. CDR3 sequence (DNA): TGTGCCATCAACCCGGGACAGACAACTGAAGCTTTCTTT.

A single count supports this clone. The V and J genes are TRBV7-9 and TRBJ1-1, with TRBD1 as a possible D gene (6 bases). Germline V gene sequence: CDR1 SEHNR, CDR2 FQNEAQ (reference sequence). V lost 7 bases to trimming and J lost 3 bases, with 18 bases between them. The CDR3 has 15 residues. The CDR3 reads CASTIGTLIYTEAFF. The CDR3 coding sequence is TGTGCCAGCACCATAGGGACATTAATCTACACTGAAGCTTTCTTT.

V usage is TRBV6-6 and J usage is TRBJ1-6, with TRBD1 as a possible D gene (5 bases). CDR1 MNHNY and CDR2 SVGAGI come from the germline V gene (reference sequence). Trimming pared 2 bases from V and 6 bases from J, leaving 14 bases between. CDR3 length: 16 amino acids. The CDR3 sequence: CASSYPEPGRNSPLHF. The CDR3 DNA follows: TGTGCCAGCAGTTACCCTGAACCGGGGCGTAATTCACCCCTCCACTTT.

The chain carries TRBV10-1 and TRBJ2-1, with 11 bases aligning to TRBD2. Germline-derived CDR1 and CDR2 are WNHNN and SYGVQD (reference sequence). There are 16 residues in the CDR3. The J segment lost 9 bases and the V segment lost 3 bases, leaving 10 bases of the junction unmatched. CDR3 DNA sequence: TGCGCCAGCAGTGACGGGGTAGCGGGGGGGCCCCGTGAGCAGTTCTTC. Translation gives CASSDGVAGGPREQFF.

This chain links TRBV7-2 with TRBJ1-4; 10 bases are a match to TRBD1. Germline CDR1 SGHTA, CDR2 FQGNSA. The J segment lost 4 bases and the V segment lost 4 bases, leaving 9 bases of the junction unmatched. CDR3 size: 17 residues. CDR3 in DNA: TGTGCCAGCAGCTCTCAGACAGGGGGCTTGGTTAATGAAAAACTGTTTTTT. The encoded protein is CASSSQTGGLVNEKLFF. Based on the CDR3 plus reference TRBV7-2 and TRBJ1-4, the full variable domain is GAGVSQSPSNKVTEKGKDVELRCDPISGHTALYWYRQSLGQGLEFLIYFQGNSAPDKSGLPSDRFSAERTGGSVSTLTIQRTQQEDSAVYLCASSSQTGGLVNEKLFFGSGTQLSVL.

This sequence joins TRBV7-9 and TRBJ2-5, with TRBD2 matching 8 bases. V lost 0 bases, J lost 3 bases, and 9 bases stayed unmatched. This CDR3 is 17 amino acids long. Per germline, CDR1 SEHNR and CDR2 FQNEAQ (reference sequence). Here the CDR3 reads CASSLAAGGRFEETQYF. In DNA, the CDR3 is TGTGCCAGCAGCTTAGCGGCGGGGGGACGTTTCGAAGAGACCCAGTACTTC.

V usage is TRBV19 and J usage is TRBJ1-5; 12 bases match TRBD1. Germline V CDR1 and CDR2: LNHDA, SQIVND (reference sequence). V lost 4 bases, J lost 2 bases, and 12 bases stayed unmatched. The CDR3 loop spans 19 amino acids. CDR3 DNA sequence: TGTGCCAGTAGTAATGGAGTGGGACAGGGGGCCCTCGGCAATCAGCCCCAGCATTTT. This encodes CASSNGVGQGALGNQPQHF.

This chain uses TRBV18 with TRBJ2-5; D might be TRBD1 (6 bases). Germline lookup yields CDR1 KGHSH and CDR2 LQKENI. The CDR3 length is 13 residues. Trimming pared 6 bases from V and 2 bases from J, leaving 10 bases between. CDR3 sequence (DNA): TGTGCCAGCTCCCCAGGGGTTCAAGAGACCCAGTACTTC. It encodes CASSPGVQETQYF.

The chain links TRBV5-1 to TRBJ1-5; D unclear. V was clipped by 1 base and J by 4 bases, with 12 bases between them. Per the germline V gene, CDR1 is SGHRS and CDR2 is YFSETQ. The CDR3 is made up of 15 amino acids. CDR3 in DNA: TGCGCCAGCAGCTTGTCCTCCCAAGGGAATCAGCCCCAGCATTTT. As protein: CASSLSSQGNQPQHF. The entire variable domain, with the rest obtained from reference TRBV5-1 and TRBJ1-5, is as follows: KAGVTQTPRYLIKTRGQQVTLSCSPISGHRSVSWYQQTPGQGLQFLFEYFSETQRNKGNFPGRFSGRQFSNSRSEMNVSTLELGDSALYLCASSLSSQGNQPQHFGDGTRLSIL.

This chain uses TRBV5-1 with TRBJ1-1, with TRBD1 as a possible D gene (6 bases). The CDR3 covers 15 residues. Trimming pared 5 bases from V and 1 base from J, leaving 15 bases between. CDR1 and CDR2 (germline): SGHRS, YFSETQ. The CDR3 DNA reads as TGCGCCAGCAGGGAACAGGGAATGGCGAACACTGAAGCTTTCTTT. Its translation is CASREQGMANTEAFF. Looking up the rest from reference TRBV5-1 and TRBJ1-1 gives the full variable domain: KAGVTQTPRYLIKTRGQQVTLSCSPISGHRSVSWYQQTPGQGLQFLFEYFSETQRNKGNFPGRFSGRQFSNSRSEMNVSTLELGDSALYLCASREQGMANTEAFFGQGTRLTVV.

The gene calls are TRBV6-5 and TRBJ1-5; TRBD1 might be the D (6 bases). The CDR3 totals 14 residues. With 4 bases removed from V and 5 bases from J, the gap between germline ends came to 12 bases. The germline V gene has CDR1 MNHEY and CDR2 SVGAGI. The CDR3 coding sequence is TGTGCCAGCAGTTTCACAGGGCTCGATCAGCCCCAGCATTTT. This encodes CASSFTGLDQPQHF.

This chain connects TRBV5-1 to TRBJ1-1; D ambiguous. CDR3 length: 15 amino acids. Germline CDR1 and CDR2: SGHRS and YFSETQ. V lost 0 bases and J lost 3, with 12 bases in between. The CDR3 nucleotides read TGCGCCAGCAGCTTGGGGTCGTGGGAATACACTGAAGCTTTCTTT. Its translation is CASSLGSWEYTEAFF.

This chain connects TRBV7-2 to TRBJ2-2; the D is unclear. V lost 1 base and J 0 bases, leaving 6 bases between the germline ends. The CDR3 length is 15 residues. Germline CDR1 and CDR2: SGHTA and FQGNSA. The CDR3: CASSLELPNTGELFF. The CDR3 DNA is TGTGCCAGCAGCTTAGAACTCCCGAACACCGGGGAGCTGTTTTTT.

The J gene is TRBJ2-7, the V gene TRBV9; D not resolved. The CDR3 spans 12 residues. Germline V gene lookup returns CDR1 SGDLS and CDR2 YYNGEE. Between the trimmed V and J ends, which lost 0 bases and 9 bases, there was a span of 10 bases. The CDR3 nucleotides are TGTGCCAGCAGCGTAGGGGCTACGAGGCAGTACTTC. As protein: CASSVGATRQYF.

This chain links TRBV4-3 with TRBJ1-4; TRBD1 matches 9 bases. J was trimmed by 3 bases and V by 4 bases; bases with no gene match: 3. The CDR3 has 15 amino acids. Germline V CDR1 and CDR2: LGHNA, YSLEER. The CDR3 nucleotides read TGCGCCAGCAGCCCGGGACAGGGATCTAATGAAAAACTGTTTTTT. This codes for CASSPGQGSNEKLFF.

The CDR3 loop reads CASTDSILPGNTIYF. The CDR3 bases are TGTGCCAGCACGGACAGTATACTTCCTGGAAACACCATATATTTT. The V and J genes are TRBV7-6 and TRBJ1-3; possible D gene TRBD1, 6 bases. Deletions cut 7 bases from V and 2 bases from J, with 15 bases between. Germline CDR1 and CDR2: SGHVS and FNYEAQ. CDR3 length: 15 amino acids. The variable domain in full, with the rest retrieved from reference TRBV7-6 and TRBJ1-3, is GAGVSQSPRYKVTKRGQDVALRCDPISGHVSLYWYRQALGQGPEFLTYFNYEAQQDKSGLPNDRFSAERPEGSISTLTIQRTEQRDSAMYRCASTDSILPGNTIYFGEGSWLTVV.